This TCR beta chain was documented in a study of shared clonotypes between healthy human individuals. Study-wide findings and caveats: Generation of non-shared clonotypes was less probable than generation of clonotypes shared by all four donors. Naive subsets, compared against memory subsets, generally had larger estimated richness values. Blood alone was sampled, and tissue repertoires likely differ. Large sequencing depth failed to make sorted-subset sequencing complete, rarefaction showed.

Sequencing used immunoSEQ multiplex PCR; TCRdb keeps in-frame clones, though not all of them. The profile covers roughly 1,500,000 clones, with around 98.5% appearing a single time and about 0.35% taken by the ten largest. As regards this clone: Its specificity is not known.

Germline V lookup: CDR1 SGHDT, CDR2 YYEEEE. The CDR3 covers 12 residues. V was clipped by 5 bases and J by 6 bases, with 9 bases between them. The rearrangement uses TRBV5-6 and TRBJ2-4, with a tentative D call TRBD2 (5 bases). The source of this sequence is a man aged 30-40 years in good health. Sample: naive CD4+ T cells sorted from blood. Subset noted: CD45RA+ positively selected. The CDR3 here is CASSWTGNIQYF. In nucleotides, the CDR3 is TGTGCCAGCAGTTGGACTGGAAACATTCAGTACTTC.